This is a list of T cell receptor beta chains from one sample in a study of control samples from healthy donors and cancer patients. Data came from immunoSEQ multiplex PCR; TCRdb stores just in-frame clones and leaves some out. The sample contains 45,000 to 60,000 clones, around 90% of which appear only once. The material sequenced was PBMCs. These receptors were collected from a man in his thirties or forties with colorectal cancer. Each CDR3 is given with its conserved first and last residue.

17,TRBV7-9,CASSLAPGTDFSYEQYF
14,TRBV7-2,CASSSRQGNSPLHF
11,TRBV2,CASNLSGTAAF
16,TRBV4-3,CASSRKPGTGGYEQYF
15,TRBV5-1,CASSLDLGNTGELFF
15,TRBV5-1,CASSSAGGGTGELFF
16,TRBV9,CASSVRQGATQETQYF
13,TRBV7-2,CASSLGGATEAFF
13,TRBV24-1,CATEAANYNEQFF
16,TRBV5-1,CASSLAGVAGGNEQFF
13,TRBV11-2,CASSQSWGDGYTF
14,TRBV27,CASSPIGGSAEAFF
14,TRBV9,CASSLDWTGIGYTF
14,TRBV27,CASSSGQGLEKLFF